This T cell receptor (beta chain) was identified during a study of shared T cell receptors in the human thymus. The CDR3 runs to 13 residues. V was shortened by 4 bases and J by 4 bases, with 10 bases between the two germline ends. Per germline, CDR1 LNHDA and CDR2 SQIVND (reference sequence). Clones were sequenced by immunoSEQ multiplex PCR, and TCRdb holds only the in-frame ones, with some missing. The sample gives 630,000 or so clones, roughly 86% of which show up once; about 0.0094% is in the top ten. This sample also belongs to another study, concerning human thymus T cells. Per that study: Infants, healthy and Finnish, who were having corrective surgery for congenital heart defects served as donors. The study used thymus tissue resected during corrective heart surgery.

The source is a boy under three years old with a congenital heart defect. This chain connects TRBV19 to TRBJ1-2; no definite D call. Sequenced material: thymocytes. The CDR3 DNA is TGTGCCAGTAGTACCCCGGGAGCCTATGGCTACACCTTC. Translating gives CASSTPGAYGYTF.